These 23 T cell receptor beta chains were sequenced from one sample in a study of shared clonotypes between healthy human individuals (dated by TCRdb to 2020 to 2021). Receptor amplification or capture employed the immunoSEQ multiplex PCR assay. TCRdb obtained this table from immuneACCESS and retained in-frame rearrangements with V and J assigned. These tables miss some clones; where compared with another copy, unresolved V genes account for less than half of the shortfall, and the remainder is unexplained. Present in this sample are some 2,500,000 clones, about nine tenths of which were seen just once. 0.37% of the sample lies in the top ten. The sample was naive CD4+ T cells from PBMCs. Reading the label with the study, this specimen's cell subset or site is: CD45RA+ positively selected. The origin of the receptors is a man younger than 30 in good health. Some clones in this sample may be carry-over from other donors' samples.

This rearrangement joins TRBV5-1 to TRBJ2-7; maybe TRBD2 (6 bases). Trimming shortened V by 4 bases and J by 0 bases, and 14 bases separated the two germline ends. CDR1 and CDR2 (germline): SGHRS, YFSETQ. CDR3 length: 15 amino acids. For the CDR3, the DNA is TGCGCCAGCAGCCCGATTAGCGGACCCTCCTACGAGCAGTACTTC. Amino acids: CASSPISGPSYEQYF.

This sequence joins TRBV10-1 and TRBJ1-4; 7 bases line up with TRBD1. The trim removed 6 bases at V and 0 bases at J, leaving 1 base unmatched. This CDR3 is built from 14 residues. Germline values: CDR1 WNHNN, CDR2 SYGVQD (reference sequence). The CDR3 DNA follows: TGCGCCAGCAGAACAGGGGCAACTAATGAAAAACTGTTTTTT. It specifies CASRTGATNEKLFF.

On this clone itself: At the DNA level, this CDR3 is encoded by other sequences in the same sample as well. This chain connects TRBV4-3 to TRBJ2-3; D is uncertain. Germline V gene sequence: CDR1 LGHNA, CDR2 YSLEER. There are 13 residues in the CDR3. Trimming pared 1 base from V and 4 bases from J, leaving 6 bases between. The CDR3 DNA is TGCGCCAGCAGCCAAGGGGTCGCAGATACGCAGTATTTT. Translated, it gives CASSQGVADTQYF.

This chain connects TRBV7-2 to TRBJ2-5; D is perhaps TRBD1 or TRBD2 (5 bases each). Germline CDR1 reads SGHTA; CDR2 reads FQGNSA. The CDR3 consists of 16 residues. V was clipped by 3 bases and J by 4 bases, with 18 bases between them. This CDR3 is CASSFRGATGVETQYF. The CDR3 DNA reads as TGTGCCAGCAGCTTCCGGGGCGCCACTGGAGTAGAGACCCAGTACTTC.

The gene calls are TRBV19 and TRBJ1-1; D not certain. Deletions cut 2 bases from V and 4 bases from J, with 11 bases between. This CDR3 has 14 residues. From germline, CDR1 is LNHDA and CDR2 SQIVND (reference sequence). CDR3 in DNA: TGTGCCAGTAGTATATCGGGGTTGGGCACTGAAGCTTTCTTT. Its translation: CASSISGLGTEAFF.

The table lists this clone with a count of one. This sequence joins TRBV2 and TRBJ1-2, with 9 bases identical to TRBD1. There are 13 residues in the CDR3. The V segment lost 10 bases and the J segment 4 bases; nucleotides outside the gene matches: 7. Germline CDR1 SNHLY, CDR2 FYNNEI. CDR3 nucleotides: TGTGCCACCCATCGGGGACAGGGCTATGGCTACACCTTC. This translates into CATHRGQGYGYTF.

The chain employs TRBV5-1 and TRBJ1-1, with a weak D call TRBD1 (5 bases). The CDR3 is 14 amino acids. Germline V gives CDR1 SGHRS, CDR2 YFSETQ. V lost 4 bases to trimming and J lost 3 bases, with 13 bases between them. This CDR3 reads CASSVGTPDTEAFF. Here the CDR3 DNA reads TGCGCCAGCAGCGTGGGGACTCCTGACACTGAAGCTTTCTTT.

V usage is TRBV14 and J usage is TRBJ2-3; 14 bases align to TRBD2. The CDR3 runs 18 residues. J lost 4 bases, V lost 0 bases, and 6 bases had no gene match. Germline CDR1 and CDR2: SGHDN and FVKESK. The CDR3, as DNA: TGTGCCAGCAGCCAAGATTATGGGACTAGCGGGAGAGCAGATACGCAGTATTTT. Its translation is CASSQDYGTSGRADTQYF.

This chain uses TRBV2 with TRBJ2-1, with D uncertain. This CDR3 comprises 13 residues. In germline, CDR1 is SNHLY, CDR2 FYNNEI. The V gene lost 0 bases and the J gene lost 10 bases, with 10 bases spanning the gap. The CDR3 protein is CASSEAAKGEQFF. Here the CDR3 DNA reads TGTGCCAGCAGTGAAGCGGCGAAGGGAGAGCAGTTCTTC. Supplemented by reference TRBV2 and TRBJ2-1, the full variable domain reads EPEVTQTPSHQVTQMGQEVILRCVPISNHLYFYWYRQILGQKVEFLVSFYNNEISEKSEIFDDQFSVERPDGSNFTLKIRSTKLEDSAMYFCASSEAAKGEQFFGPGTRLTVL.

The chain is built from TRBV9 and TRBJ2-2, with 7 bases lining up with TRBD1. The CDR3 is 15 amino acids. From germline, CDR1 is SGDLS and CDR2 YYNGEE. The V and J ends lost 6 bases and 2 bases, in that order; junction bases with no gene match: 7. The CDR3 loop is CASNTGTDNTGELFF. In nucleotides, the CDR3 is TGTGCCAGCAACACGGGGACAGATAACACCGGGGAGCTGTTTTTT.

This chain uses TRBV5-1 with TRBJ2-1; D uncertain. The CDR3 is 11 residues long. Looked up from germline, CDR1 is SGHRS and CDR2 is YFSETQ. Trimming removed 4 bases at V and 8 bases at J, with 7 bases between. Here the CDR3 reads CASSAFDEQFF. The CDR3 DNA is TGCGCCAGCAGCGCCTTCGATGAGCAGTTCTTC.

The chain has TRBV2 and TRBJ1-2; 7 bases are shared with TRBD1. CDR1 and CDR2 from the germline V gene are SNHLY and FYNNEI. The V gene end was trimmed by 6 bases and the J gene end by 4 bases; junction bases not matched to a gene: 14. The CDR3 sequence is 16 residues long. CDR3 sequence (DNA): TGTGCCAGCAGCATAAACACAGGGGCGGGAAGCTATGGCTACACCTTC. Translating gives CASSINTGAGSYGYTF.

The V gene is TRBV27, the J gene TRBJ2-1; 9 bases line up with TRBD2. The V segment lost 1 base and the J segment 9 bases; nucleotides outside the gene matches: 7. Germline V CDR1 and CDR2: MNHEY, SMNVEV (reference sequence). There are 15 residues in the CDR3. Here the CDR3 DNA reads TGTGCCAGCAGTTTATTGTCTAGCGGGGATCGTGAGCAGTTCTTC. It encodes CASSLLSSGDREQFF.

Concerning this clone: Other DNA sequences in this specimen translate into the identical CDR3. The chain joins TRBV6-5 to TRBJ2-7; a possible D gene is TRBD2 (6 bases). This CDR3 comprises 14 residues. Germline CDR1 reads MNHEY; CDR2 reads SVGAGI. V was clipped by 6 bases and J by 1 base, with 13 bases between them. The CDR3 DNA reads TGTGCCAGCAGCCCAGGGACTGGATCCTACGAGCAGTACTTC. Translating it yields CASSPGTGSYEQYF.

The chain is built from TRBV28 and TRBJ2-6; D remains unclear. This CDR3 has 13 residues. The germline V gene encodes CDR1 MDHEN and CDR2 SYDVKM. V shed 10 bases and J shed 0 bases, with 7 bases lying between them. The CDR3 DNA reads TGTGCCACCTACCTCTCTGGGGCCAACGTCCTGACTTTC. Translated: CATYLSGANVLTF.

The V gene is TRBV7-9, the J gene TRBJ2-5; D perhaps matches TRBD2 (6 bases). The CDR3 is 14 residues long. Germline lookup yields CDR1 SEHNR and CDR2 FQNEAQ (reference sequence). V dropped 3 bases and J dropped 9 bases, with 17 bases sitting between them. The CDR3 DNA sequence: TGTGCCAGCAGCTTCGCCATCCAAACGGGGGCCCAGTACTTC. Its protein is CASSFAIQTGAQYF.

V usage is TRBV4-1 and J usage is TRBJ2-5, with TRBD2 identical over 9 bases. V lost 1 base and J lost 2; bases outside the gene matches: 5. Germline V gives CDR1 MGHRA, CDR2 YSYEKL. The CDR3 totals 16 residues. In DNA form, the CDR3 reads TGCGCCAGCAGCCAAGTAGGCCTAGCGGGACAAGAGACCCAGTACTTC. Translating it yields CASSQVGLAGQETQYF.

Concerning this clone: A read error may produce the germline difference seen at one junction end. J is TRBJ2-7 and V is TRBV28, with 11 bases fitting TRBD2. CDR3 length: 15 residues. Germline CDR1 is MDHEN and CDR2 is SYDVKM. The CDR3 nucleotides are TGTGCCAGCAGCCCTGATAGCGGGAGGGCTTACGAGCGGTACTTC. Translation gives CASSPDSGRAYERYF.

The chain carries TRBV27 and TRBJ1-1; D uncertain. Germline assignment: CDR1 MNHEY and CDR2 SMNVEV (reference sequence). V was cut by 3 bases and J by 4 bases, with 9 bases left in between. The CDR3 is made up of 13 amino acids. CDR3: CASSFPPGTEAFF. The CDR3 coding sequence is TGTGCCAGCAGTTTTCCCCCTGGCACTGAAGCTTTCTTT.

The rearrangement links TRBV9 to TRBJ2-3; D call uncertain. Germline CDR1 is SGDLS and CDR2 is YYNGEE. V was shortened by 2 bases and J by 4 bases, with 14 bases between the two germline ends. The CDR3 consists of 15 residues. CDR3 bases: TGTGCCAGCAGCGTCGTCCCGGGTAATTCAGATACGCAGTATTTT. Encoded protein: CASSVVPGNSDTQYF.

The CDR3, as DNA: TGTGCCAGCAGCTTATCACTAGCGGGAGACCCGAGATTCACAGATACGCAGTATTTT. Translated: CASSLSLAGDPRFTDTQYF. The rearrangement uses TRBV7-3 and TRBJ2-3, with 11 bases fitting TRBD2. Germline V CDR1 and CDR2: SGHTA, FQGTGA. V lost 2 bases to trimming and J lost 2 bases; unmatched junction nucleotides: 12. This CDR3 has 19 residues.

The J gene is TRBJ1-4, the V gene TRBV2; 7 bases agree with TRBD1. The germline V gene has CDR1 SNHLY and CDR2 FYNNEI. The CDR3 contains 15 residues. V gave up 6 bases and J gave up 5 bases; unmatched junction bases: 9. CDR3 DNA: TGTGCCAGCAGAGACGACAGGGACGGCAATGAAAAACTGTTTTTT. It specifies CASRDDRDGNEKLFF.

The rearrangement uses TRBV7-9 and TRBJ2-1; D possibly matches TRBD1 or TRBD2 (5 bases each). V was clipped by 1 base and J by 8 bases, with 9 bases between them. Germline V CDR1 and CDR2: SEHNR, FQNEAQ (reference sequence). The CDR3 contains 13 residues. CDR3 protein: CASSLGGADEQFF. CDR3 nucleotide sequence: TGTGCCAGCAGCTTAGGAGGGGCGGATGAGCAGTTCTTC.